Presented here are 6 T cell receptor beta chains from one specimen sequenced in a study of regulatory T cells in long-lasting Graves disease. Time point here: newly diagnosed GD, antithyroid drugs for less than 3 months. Preparation of the TCR library used RNA extracted from PBMCs. For TCR beta, libraries came from iRepertoire HTBI primers and Arm-PCR of CDR3 regions. TCRdb used MiXCR to reprocess the multiplex PCR reads, holding one entry per CDR3 protein. The data hold 400,000 to 450,000 distinct CDR3 sequences, with approximately 16% observed a single time. The sample was also reused in another study, on T cells in Graves' hyperthyroidism and ophthalmopathy.

The source was peripheral blood mononuclear cells (PBMCs), collected at new diagnosis, from a patient treated with antithyroid drugs. Receptors originate from a woman aged 30 to 39 with Graves disease.

In this sample, this clonotype turned up many times. The chain carries TRBV6-1 and TRBJ1-6, with D unclear. Per germline, CDR1 MNHNS and CDR2 SASEGT. V lost 6 bases and J lost 10, with 19 bases in between. This CDR3 has 15 amino acids. The CDR3: CASSRGAGWASPLHF. CDR3 DNA: TGTGCCAGCAGCCGGGGAGCAGGTTGGGCCTCACCCCTCCACTTT.

This clonotype was recorded a few times. The genes are TRBV10-3 and TRBJ1-2; tentative D call: TRBD1 (6 bases). V was trimmed by 1 base and J by 6 bases, leaving 6 bases between them. The CDR3 has 12 amino acids. Germline CDR1 and CDR2: ENHRY and SYGVKD. Here the CDR3 DNA reads TGTGCCATCAGTGAGTGGGACAATGGCTACACCTTC. Its translation: CAISEWDNGYTF.

This clonotype appeared many times. The rearrangement uses TRBV7-2 and TRBJ2-1; D not certain. The CDR3 spans 19 residues. Per the germline V gene, CDR1 is SGHTA and CDR2 is FQGNSA. The V end was cut by 5 bases, the J end by 5 bases, with 28 bases between. In DNA, the CDR3 is TGTGCCAGCAGCGCCGTTAAGTACACGGGCCCATTGGCTAACAATGAGCAGTTCTTC. Translation gives CASSAVKYTGPLANNEQFF. Full variable domain (rest looked up from reference TRBV7-2 and TRBJ2-1): GAGVSQSPSNKVTEKGKDVELRCDPISGHTALYWYRQSLGQGLEFLIYFQGNSAPDKSGLPSDRFSAERTGGSVSTLTIQRTQQEDSAVYLCASSAVKYTGPLANNEQFFGPGTRLTVL.

This clonotype has at least ten counts. V usage is TRBV20-1 and J usage is TRBJ2-7; D is perhaps TRBD1 (5 bases). CDR1 is DFQATT and CDR2 is SNEGSKA in the germline V gene (reference sequence). CDR3 length: 17 residues. The V gene lost 3 bases and the J gene lost 0 bases, with 21 bases spanning the gap. The CDR3 sequence is CSASWGQSDTNSYEQYF. The CDR3 region has the DNA TGCAGTGCTAGTTGGGGCCAATCTGATACAAACTCCTACGAGCAGTACTTC.

Concerning this clonotype itself: Just one base apart from a much larger clone, this may be a read error. Because it lacks the conserved phenylalanine or tryptophan at the end, this CDR3 is likely a read error. V gene TRBV9 combines with J gene TRBJ1-2; 7 positions agree with TRBD1. The V gene end was trimmed by 2 bases and the J gene end by 3 bases; junction bases not matched to a gene: 4. Germline assignment: CDR1 SGDLS and CDR2 YYNGEE. The CDR3 contains 14 residues. The CDR3 is CASSVAGTDYGYTS. CDR3 sequence (DNA): TGTGCCAGCAGCGTTGCCGGGACAGACTATGGCTACACCTCC.

This clonotype was found many times. V usage is TRBV5-1 and J usage is TRBJ2-7, with D possibly TRBD1 on 5 matching bases. CDR1 SGHRS and CDR2 YFSETQ come from the germline V gene. V was cut by 2 bases and J by 10 bases, with 19 bases left in between. This CDR3 spans 14 amino acids. The CDR3 here is CASSLGREVLKQYF. The CDR3 coding sequence is TGCGCCAGCAGCTTAGGCAGGGAAGTCCTGAAACAGTACTTC. Looking up the rest from reference TRBV5-1 and TRBJ2-7 gives the full variable domain: KAGVTQTPRYLIKTRGQQVTLSCSPISGHRSVSWYQQTPGQGLQFLFEYFSETQRNKGNFPGRFSGRQFSNSRSEMNVSTLELGDSALYLCASSLGREVLKQYFGPGTRLTVT.